This T cell receptor beta chain originates from a study of blood T cell repertoires in COVID-19. Background on the study: T cells, B-cell-depleted T cells, or PBMCs provided the cDNA or gDNA that served as material.

Everyone who took part was about 18 to 90 years old, and they came from about two dozen US areas. The CDR3 has 17 residues. J lost 2 bases, V lost 2 bases, and 8 bases had no gene match. CDR1 is SGHKS, CDR2 YYEKEE, per germline (reference sequence). Per the study methods: Reference gene primer amplification gave estimated nucleated cell counts. Sequencing was performed with immunoSEQ multiplex PCR; in TCRdb, only in-frame clones are kept and a portion is missing. For V, J and clone size, that table is used; D and trimming come from the DNA. The sample lists 250,000 or so clones, roughly 85% occurring once.

The sequence was collected from a young man who had recovered from COVID-19. Sequenced input: PBMCs or T cells enriched from blood (not recorded which). The chain recombines TRBV5-5 with TRBJ1-2; 11 bases align to TRBD1. DNA for the CDR3: TGTGCCAGCAGCTTTGGACAGGGGGCTGAAGAGAACTATGGCTACACCTTC. This encodes CASSFGQGAEENYGYTF.